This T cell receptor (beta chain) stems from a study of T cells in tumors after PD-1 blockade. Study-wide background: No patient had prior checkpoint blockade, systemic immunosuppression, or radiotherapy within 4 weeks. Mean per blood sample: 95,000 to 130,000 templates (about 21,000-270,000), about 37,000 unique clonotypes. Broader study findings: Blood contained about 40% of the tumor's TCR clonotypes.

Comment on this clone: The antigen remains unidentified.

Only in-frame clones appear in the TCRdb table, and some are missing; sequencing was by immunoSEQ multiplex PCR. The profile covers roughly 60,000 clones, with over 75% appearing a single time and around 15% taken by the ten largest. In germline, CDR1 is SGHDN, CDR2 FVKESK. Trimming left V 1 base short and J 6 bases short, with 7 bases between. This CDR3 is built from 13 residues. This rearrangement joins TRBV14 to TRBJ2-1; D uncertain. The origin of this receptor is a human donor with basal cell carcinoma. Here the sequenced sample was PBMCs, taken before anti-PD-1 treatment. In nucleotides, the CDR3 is TGTGCCAGCAGCCAAGTGAGATCCAATGAGCAGTTCTTC. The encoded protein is CASSQVRSNEQFF.